This paragraph covers one TCR beta chain sequence. What it binds is unknown. One end of the junction varies from germline; a read error may be responsible. The data are from a study of breast tumors, draining lymph nodes, adjacent tissues. General observations from the study: The data were judged consistent with most tumor T cells coming from lymph node and expanding in tumor. The lymph node origin of tumor T cells was framed as consistent with a hypothesis, not demonstrated.

Each CDR3 protein is one row after TCRdb ran MiXCR on the multiplex PCR reads. The data contain about 270,000 distinct CDR3 sequences, under 35% of them seen just once; the ten biggest clones take up 0.85% to 1.3%. Samples came from axillary lymph nodes draining the breast cancer. Per the germline V gene, CDR1 is SGHVS and CDR2 is FQNEAQ. The CDR3 extends over 15 amino acids. This chain links TRBV7-8 with TRBJ1-2, with TRBD1 identical over 10 bases. This sequence originates from a female donor with breast cancer. Some clones in this sample may be carry-over from other donors' samples. Sequencing input: axillary lymph node tissue. The CDR3 sequence is CASSLSTGGMGGYPF. The CDR3 DNA reads TGTGCCAGCAGCTTATCGACAGGGGGCATGGGCGGCTACCCCTTC.